One TCR beta chain is described in this entry. The antigen this receptor binds is unknown. No much larger clone is present one base from it, and per-base qualities are unavailable. The data stem from a study of cytomegalovirus exposure and HLA in healthy donors (dated by TCRdb to about 2017). Regarding the complete study: An earlier analysis of a few hundred of the donors reported approximately 260 Gb of sequence data and 95 million to 140 million unique TCR beta sequences obtained from about 179 million T cells. Among roughly 370 genotyped donors of the cohort, an average of about 240,000 unique TCR beta nucleotide sequences were sequenced per donor, roughly 18% of them non-productive. Typing coverage varied by locus: roughly 629-630 donors for A, B, C, DRB1 and DQB1; roughly 520 for DQA1; around 610 for DPA1; approximately 450 for DPB1. About 300 gigabases of sequencing data and approximately 93 million unique TCR sequences were included in an early release covering about 600 HLA-typed donors. The genetic ancestry cluster associated with self-reported Caucasian donors included 65% to 90% of the roughly 400 genotyped donors. In a later analysis, previously published TCR beta repertoires from 500 to 750 donors were re-analyzed and high-resolution HLA genotyping was added so that TCR occurrence patterns could be studied. To predict cytomegalovirus infection status, the study brought together high-throughput TCR immunosequencing, statistical association of individual TCRs with disease status, and machine learning. The T cell repertoires of under 750 subjects were profiled by immunosequencing and related to cytomegalovirus serostatus. Class I and class II HLA loci were covered by the typing at four-digit resolution. The later analysis used no new phenotypic data to find candidate immune exposures, relying instead on TCR beta sequences and their occurrence across donors. The study was designed to test whether signatures of past pathogen exposure could be identified by cataloging public T cell receptors. A later genetic analysis used genome-wide SNP genotypes for about 65% of the 666 donors, treating that subset as a discovery cohort. Because of strong linkage in the cohort, 5 or 6 DR-DQ haplotypes were treated as single units for association and clustering. To decide whether each TCR beta V gene segment behaved as functional or pseudogenic, an earlier analysis of some 540 of the donors relied on high-throughput TCR beta sequencing. Donor age, sex, ethnicity and CMV serostatus were compiled alongside the repertoire data. Every discovery cohort repertoire had been produced on one sequencing platform. Besides the first cohort of around 670 subjects, a separate validation cohort made up of over a hundred different subjects was used. The investigation overall reported the following: The classifier was reported to diagnose cytomegalovirus status with high specificity and sensitivity in both the original cohort and the validation cohort. In a later analysis, HLA-associated TCR beta chains were found to be more clonally expanded and to have lower generation probabilities than equally common non-associated chains. In the study, about 150 TCR beta chains were listed as associated with cytomegalovirus. In a later analysis, the rate of TCR association differed among HLA loci, with DRB1 alleles having the most associated TCRs and HLA-C alleles having the fewest. Immune exposure information for the cohort was limited to CMV serostatus. Most TCR sequences were seen in very few donors, while some public TCRs were found in many individuals. Some IMGT-functional V segments, including TRBV6-2 and TRBV6-3, could not be told apart with the 87-base-pair reads, so those segments were excluded. When HLA alleles, especially DR and DQ, strongly co-occurred, TCR associations were difficult to assign to individual alleles. Because counts were too low, 15 to 20 rarely observed V segments, including chromosome 9 orphons, were left out of the earlier analysis of some 640 of the donors. Compared with the roughly 710-donor mean, donors in an Asian-associated ancestry cluster had fewer N-insertions in productive TCRs, according to a later genetic analysis. Only TCR beta chains were sequenced in this cohort, and the absence of alpha or paired-chain data limited detectable features. A further reported finding was that TCR beta sequences accurately predicted the HLA-A and HLA-B alleles for most subjects in the first cohort. Sequencing depth was assumed to be roughly uniform across donors in the presence/absence analyses, though that assumption may not hold. The sequencing pipeline was judged likely to have produced a cluster of highly shared sequence variants as a technical artifact. Correlated functional status among segregating V segments might reflect linkage disequilibrium, but an unknown experimental factor could not be ruled out. Several of the top co-occurrence clusters appeared to be linked to parvovirus B19, influenza, CMV and Epstein-Barr virus, according to a later analysis. An earlier analysis of roughly 570 of the donors showed that most TCR beta V segments appeared in productive rearrangements either about 90% or about 30% of the time, which broadly matched IMGT annotations. In a later analysis, around 17,000 TCR beta sequences were associated with specific HLA alleles at a false discovery rate of 0.05. Because HLA typing was unavailable for some donors at each locus, only the typed subset was used in association tests. A few of the identified cytomegalovirus-associated TCR beta chains were confirmed in vitro to be specific for cytomegalovirus antigens. According to a later analysis, most CMV-associated TCR beta chains appeared to be HLA-restricted, and the HLA associations seemed to be driven largely by CMV exposure. According to the authors, the approach could potentially be generalized to other disease states and immunological phenotypes. In a later genetic analysis, a missense DCLRE1C variant was associated with V-gene and J-gene trimming of TCR beta chains, and the association was replicated in an independent cohort.

The CDR3 measures 17 amino acids from cysteine to phenylalanine. Kept here is only the CDR3 DNA, which spans 51 bases and is read in frame from base 1. Based on the germline V gene (reference sequence), the CDR1 and CDR2 sequences are LNHDA and SQIVND. The junction shows trimming of 3 bases on V and 2 bases on J, plus 17 bases between the germline ends. The cohort consisted of approximately 670 healthy bone marrow donors. Cohort members were all nominally healthy when sampled, although unrecorded immune exposures were likely present. The donor was CMV seropositive and was included in the group of approximately 310 seropositive cohort members. Every donor gave a peripheral blood sample, and the peripheral blood mononuclear cells from that sample were used for TCR beta sequencing. The Qiagen DNeasy Blood Extraction Kit was used to extract genomic DNA from the blood cell samples. Library construction relied on the immunoSEQ multiplex PCR assay. For the multiplex PCR, a mixture combining 60 forward primers for TCR Vbeta segments and 13 reverse primers for TCR Jbeta segments was used. A multiplex PCR assay on genomic DNA amplified the CDR3 region of rearranged TCR beta genes. Amplified TCR beta libraries were sequenced as 87-base-pair reads on the Illumina HiSeq System. Per the authors' processing: In a later analysis, about 80 million unique TCR beta chains were counted across the roughly 700 repertoires, and roughly 11 million of these chains were shared by at least two donors. Raw reads were error-corrected and collapsed into unique sequences by a nearest-neighbor algorithm in which closely related sequences were merged to remove PCR and sequencing errors. V, D and J gene segments were assigned by aligning CDR3 sequences to IMGT reference sequences. For a sequence to be retained, at least a six-nucleotide match to both a V gene segment and a J gene segment was required. Rearrangements were called productive when the CDR3 lacked stop codons and stayed in frame with V and J; all others were non-productive. CDR3 was defined according to IMGT convention as the region running from the second conserved V-encoded cysteine to the conserved J-encoded phenylalanine. Sequences without an unambiguous match to a single V gene segment were excluded from the earlier analysis of approximately 600 of the donors. An earlier analysis of around 600 of the donors classified V segments as functional when productive rearrangements were above 56.7% and as segregating when the standard deviation between donors was above 5%. A statistical classification framework was built for diagnosing cytomegalovirus status from the catalog of TCR beta chain sequences. A later analysis assigned V and J genes by comparing TCR nucleotide sequences with IMGT/GENE-DB human TR gene sequences. In a later analysis, CDR3 sequences and most-parsimonious VDJ recombination scenarios were assigned using the TCRdist pipeline. In a later analysis, every TCR beta chain was defined by the combination of its CDR3 amino acid sequence and its V-gene family, and reads without a unique V-gene family were dropped. As a way to deal with suspected cross-contamination and a sequencing artifact, a later analysis dropped 450 to 600 nucleotide sequences that were highly shared and had low generation probability. For each public chain, a later analysis derived a clonal expansion index from normalized ranks of inferred template counts within each repertoire. A later analysis computed generation probabilities with a VDJ recombination model fitted to out-of-frame rearrangements, and checked the results against IGoR. In a later analysis, hypergeometric tests were used to score TCR-TCR, TCR-HLA and TCR-CMV co-occurrence, with a repertoire-size bias correction applied to TCR pairs. In a later analysis, false discovery rates were estimated by permuting HLA or CMV assignments 20 times. In a later analysis, co-occurring TCRs were grouped using DBSCAN, and TCRdist sequence similarity was added for clustering within HLA-allele-positive subsets. Co-occurrence clustering excluded repertoires with fewer than 30,000 or more than 120,000 public chains, plus five with anomalous nucleotide sharing. This immuneACCESS table, as held by TCRdb, lists in-frame sequences with V and J called but not all clones. Of the missing ones, under half trace to an unresolved V gene in checked studies; the others have no known cause. That table supplies the V and J calls and clone size; D and trimming were determined from the DNA. The sample table contains about 95,000 clones; only one count was recorded for about 81% of them. Roughly 4.3% of the sample is in the top ten clones.

The rearranged segments are TRBV19 and TRBJ2-1; TRBD2 is perhaps the D gene, given 6 matching bases. The TCR originated in a woman in her 40s in good health and CMV-seropositive. The sequencing input was PBMCs. The CDR3 amino acid sequence is: CASSIMSRGIAYNEQFF. The DNA sequence is as follows: TGTGCCAGTAGTATTATGAGTCGCGGGATTGCCTACAATGAGCAGTTCTTC. With the rest looked up from the reference TRBV19 and TRBJ2-1 genes rather than sequenced, the full variable domain is DGGITQSPKYLFRKEGQNVTLSCEQNLNHDAMYWYRQDPGQGLRLIYYSQIVNDFQKGDIAEGYSVSREKKESFPLTVTSAQKNPTAFYLCASSIMSRGIAYNEQFFGPGTRLTVL.